This T cell receptor beta chain is drawn from a study of regulatory T cells in long-lasting Graves disease. Time point described: newly diagnosed GD, antithyroid drugs for less than 3 months. TCR sequences were obtained from RNA taken from PBMCs. Patient provenance is recorded as an endocrinology department in Xi'an, China. This clonotype appeared many times. iRepertoire HTBI primers and Arm-PCR of CDR3 regions built TCR beta libraries. From the multiplex PCR reads, TCRdb called clonotypes with MiXCR, one entry per CDR3 protein. In the table there are 450,000 to 500,000 distinct CDR3 sequences, around 15% of which are singletons. The data also belong to a second study, concerning T cells in Graves' hyperthyroidism and ophthalmopathy. That work states: The diagnoses drew upon clinical symptoms, serum thyroxine and TRAb, thyroid ultrasound and orbital computed tomography. Blood also contained most expanded thyroid clonotypes above 0.001. Ophthalmopathy could be told apart from stable hyperthyroidism with a 13 V-J model.

The receptor's source is a man aged 40-49 years with Graves disease. Material: peripheral blood mononuclear cells (PBMCs), obtained at new diagnosis, from a patient treated with antithyroid drugs.

DNA of the CDR3: TGTGCCAGCAGCCAGGGGTGGCCAGGGAGGCCAGGGGAAGAGCAGTACTTC. Translating gives CASSQGWPGRPGEEQYF. The rearrangement uses TRBV12-3 or TRBV12-4 and TRBJ2-7; D possibly matches TRBD1 or TRBD2 (6 bases each). Trimming left V 6 bases short and J 7 bases short, with 28 bases between. The CDR3 is made up of 17 amino acids.